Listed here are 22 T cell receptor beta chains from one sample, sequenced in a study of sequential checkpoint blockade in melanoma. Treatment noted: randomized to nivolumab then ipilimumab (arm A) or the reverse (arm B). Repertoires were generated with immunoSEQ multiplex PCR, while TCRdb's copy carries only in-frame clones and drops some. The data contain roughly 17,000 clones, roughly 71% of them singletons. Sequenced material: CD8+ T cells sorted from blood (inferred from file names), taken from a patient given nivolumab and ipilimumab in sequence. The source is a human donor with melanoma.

The CDR3 coding sequence is TGTGCCAGCAGCGATTCCCCGAGCACTGAAGCTTTCTTT. The encoded protein is CASSDSPSTEAFF. This rearrangement joins TRBV7-6 to TRBJ1-1; D ambiguous. Germline V gene sequence: CDR1 SGHVS, CDR2 FNYEAQ. V shed 5 bases and J shed 4 bases, with 11 bases lying between them. The CDR3 is 13 residues long. The full variable domain, its missing parts supplied by reference TRBV7-6 and TRBJ1-1, is GAGVSQSPRYKVTKRGQDVALRCDPISGHVSLYWYRQALGQGPEFLTYFNYEAQQDKSGLPNDRFSAERPEGSISTLTIQRTEQRDSAMYRCASSDSPSTEAFFGQGTRLTVV.

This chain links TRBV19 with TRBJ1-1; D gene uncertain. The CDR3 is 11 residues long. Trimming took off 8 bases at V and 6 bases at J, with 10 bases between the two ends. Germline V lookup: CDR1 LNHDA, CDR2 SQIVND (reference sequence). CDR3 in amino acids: CASFVGAEAFF. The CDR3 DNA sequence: TGTGCCAGTTTCGTGGGCGCTGAAGCTTTCTTT.

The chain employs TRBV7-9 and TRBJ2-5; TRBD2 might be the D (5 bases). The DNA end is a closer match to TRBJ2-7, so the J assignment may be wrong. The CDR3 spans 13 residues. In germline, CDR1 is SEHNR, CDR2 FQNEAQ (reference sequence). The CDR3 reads CASSFGTGNEQYF. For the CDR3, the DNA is TGTGCCAGCAGCTTTGGAACCGGGAACGAGCAGTACTTC.

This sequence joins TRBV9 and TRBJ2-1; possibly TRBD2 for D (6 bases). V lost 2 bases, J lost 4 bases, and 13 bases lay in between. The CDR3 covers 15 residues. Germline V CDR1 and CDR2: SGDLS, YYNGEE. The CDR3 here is CASSVGTAPYNEQFF. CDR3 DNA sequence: TGTGCCAGCAGCGTCGGGACTGCCCCATACAATGAGCAGTTCTTC.

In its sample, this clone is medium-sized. CDR3 DNA sequence: TGTGCCAGCAGCTCCCGACAGGCCTCGGCTAACTATGGCTACACCTTC. Encoded protein: CASSSRQASANYGYTF. The chain recombines TRBV7-9 with TRBJ1-2, with D possibly TRBD1 on 6 matching bases. This CDR3 spans 16 amino acids. Trimming left V 4 bases short and J 0 bases short, with 15 bases between. The germline gives CDR1 SEHNR, CDR2 FQNEAQ (reference sequence). Based on the CDR3 plus reference TRBV7-9 and TRBJ1-2, the full variable domain is DTGVSQNPRHKITKRGQNVTFRCDPISEHNRLYWYRQTLGQGPEFLTYFQNEAQLEKSRLLSDRFSAERPKGSFSTLEIQRTEQGDSAMYLCASSSRQASANYGYTFGSGTRLTVV.

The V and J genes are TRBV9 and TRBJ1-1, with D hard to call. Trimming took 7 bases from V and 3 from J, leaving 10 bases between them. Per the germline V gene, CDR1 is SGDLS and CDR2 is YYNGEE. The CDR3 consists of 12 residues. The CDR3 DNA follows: TGTGCCAGCGTCGGGAAGGACACTGAAGCTTTCTTT. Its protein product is CASVGKDTEAFF.

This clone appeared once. In DNA, the CDR3 is TGTGCCAGCAGCCCCACTAGCGGAGCAACCTACGAGCAGTACTTC. This gives the protein CASSPTSGATYEQYF. The chain links TRBV2 to TRBJ2-7; TRBD2 matches 8 bases. Germline V gene data show CDR1 as SNHLY and CDR2 as FYNNEI. This CDR3 contains 15 residues. J was trimmed by 2 bases and V by 6 bases; bases with no gene match: 9.

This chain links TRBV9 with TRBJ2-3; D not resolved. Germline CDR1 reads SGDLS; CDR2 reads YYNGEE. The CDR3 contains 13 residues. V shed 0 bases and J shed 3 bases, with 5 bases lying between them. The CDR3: CASSVVETDTQYF. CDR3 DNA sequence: TGTGCCAGCAGCGTAGTAGAGACAGATACGCAGTATTTT.

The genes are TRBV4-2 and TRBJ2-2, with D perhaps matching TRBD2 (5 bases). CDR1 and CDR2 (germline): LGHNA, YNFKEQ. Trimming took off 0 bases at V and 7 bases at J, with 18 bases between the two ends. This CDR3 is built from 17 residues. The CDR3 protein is CASSQEPPSGYNGELFF. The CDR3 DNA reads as TGTGCCAGCAGCCAAGAACCGCCTTCGGGGTACAACGGGGAGCTGTTTTTT.

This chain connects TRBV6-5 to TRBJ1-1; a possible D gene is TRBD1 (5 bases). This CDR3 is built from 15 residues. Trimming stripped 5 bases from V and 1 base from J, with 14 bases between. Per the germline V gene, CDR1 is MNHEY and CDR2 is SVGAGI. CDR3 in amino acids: CASSHIRVGNTEAFF. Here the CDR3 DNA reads TGTGCCAGCAGTCATATCAGGGTTGGGAACACTGAAGCTTTCTTT.

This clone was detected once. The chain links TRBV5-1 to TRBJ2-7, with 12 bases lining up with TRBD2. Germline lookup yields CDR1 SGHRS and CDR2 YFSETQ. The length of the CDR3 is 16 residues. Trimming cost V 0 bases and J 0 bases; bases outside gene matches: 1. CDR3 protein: CASSLGLAGDSYEQYF. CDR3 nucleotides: TGCGCCAGCAGCTTGGGACTAGCGGGGGACTCCTACGAGCAGTACTTC.

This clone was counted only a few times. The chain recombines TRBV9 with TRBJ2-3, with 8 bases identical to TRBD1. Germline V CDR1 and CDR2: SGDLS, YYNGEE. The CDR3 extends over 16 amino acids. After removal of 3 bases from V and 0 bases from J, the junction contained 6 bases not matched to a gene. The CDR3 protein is CASSEGTGTSTDTQYF. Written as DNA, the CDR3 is TGTGCCAGCAGCGAGGGGACAGGCACTAGCACAGATACGCAGTATTTT. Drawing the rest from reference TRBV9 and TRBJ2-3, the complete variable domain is DSGVTQTPKHLITATGQRVTLRCSPRSGDLSVYWYQQSLDQGLQFLIQYYNGEERAKGNILERFSAQQFPDLHSELNLSSLELGDSALYFCASSEGTGTSTDTQYFGPGTRLTVL.

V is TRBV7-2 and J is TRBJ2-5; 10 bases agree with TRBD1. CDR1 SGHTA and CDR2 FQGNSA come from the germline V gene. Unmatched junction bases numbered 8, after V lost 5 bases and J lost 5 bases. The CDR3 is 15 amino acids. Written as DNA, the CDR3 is TGTGCCAGCAGCCCCTGGACAGGGGGTAGGGAGACCCAGTACTTC. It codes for CASSPWTGGRETQYF.

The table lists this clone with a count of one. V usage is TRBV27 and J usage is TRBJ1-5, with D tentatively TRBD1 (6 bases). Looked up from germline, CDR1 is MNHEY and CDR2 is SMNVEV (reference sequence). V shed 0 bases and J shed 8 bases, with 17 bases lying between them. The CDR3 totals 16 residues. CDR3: CASSLSPTSQGKPQHF. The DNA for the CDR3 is TGTGCCAGCAGTTTATCCCCAACCTCACAGGGAAAGCCCCAGCATTTT.

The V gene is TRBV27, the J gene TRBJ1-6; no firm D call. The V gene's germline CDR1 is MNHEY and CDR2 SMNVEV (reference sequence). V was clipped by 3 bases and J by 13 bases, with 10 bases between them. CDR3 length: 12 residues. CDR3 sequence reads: CASSFGQPPLHF. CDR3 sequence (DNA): TGTGCCAGCAGTTTCGGTCAACCGCCCCTCCACTTT.

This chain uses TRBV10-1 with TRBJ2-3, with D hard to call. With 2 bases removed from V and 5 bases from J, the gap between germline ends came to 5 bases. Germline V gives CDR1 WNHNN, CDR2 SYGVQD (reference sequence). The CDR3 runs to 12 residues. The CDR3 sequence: CASSEPRDTQYF. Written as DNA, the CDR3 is TGCGCCAGCAGTGAGCCGAGAGATACGCAGTATTTT.

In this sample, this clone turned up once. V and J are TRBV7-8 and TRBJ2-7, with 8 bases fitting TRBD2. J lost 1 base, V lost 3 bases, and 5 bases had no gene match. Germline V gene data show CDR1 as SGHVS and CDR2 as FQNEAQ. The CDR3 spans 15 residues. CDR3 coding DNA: TGTGCCAGCAGCTTTCCGGGCGGGGGGTCCTACGAGCAGTACTTC. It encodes CASSFPGGGSYEQYF. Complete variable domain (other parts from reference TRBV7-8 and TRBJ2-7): GAGVSQSPRYKVAKRGQDVALRCDPISGHVSLFWYQQALGQGPEFLTYFQNEAQLDKSGLPSDRFFAERPEGSVSTLKIQRTQQEDSAVYLCASSFPGGGSYEQYFGPGTRLTVT.

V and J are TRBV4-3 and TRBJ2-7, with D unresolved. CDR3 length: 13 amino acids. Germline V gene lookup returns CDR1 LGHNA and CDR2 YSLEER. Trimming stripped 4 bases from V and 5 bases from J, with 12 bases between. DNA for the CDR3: TGCGCCAGCAGCCGGGTCGCGGCCGACGAGCAGTACTTC. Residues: CASSRVAADEQYF.

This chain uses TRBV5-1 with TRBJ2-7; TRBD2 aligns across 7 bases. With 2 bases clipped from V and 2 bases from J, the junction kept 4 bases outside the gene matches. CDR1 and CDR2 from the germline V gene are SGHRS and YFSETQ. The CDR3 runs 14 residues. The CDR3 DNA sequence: TGCGCCAGCAGCTTCGGACTAGGAACCTACGAGCAGTACTTC. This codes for CASSFGLGTYEQYF.

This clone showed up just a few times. This chain's CDR3 is CASSLLSDQPQHF. The CDR3 DNA is TGTGCCAGCAGCCTCCTGTCTGATCAGCCCCAGCATTTT. The chain employs TRBV11-1 and TRBJ1-5; D call uncertain. The germline V and J ends were trimmed by 5 bases and 5 bases, with 10 bases remaining between them. Germline V CDR1 and CDR2: SGHAT, FQDESV (reference sequence). The CDR3 is made up of 13 amino acids.

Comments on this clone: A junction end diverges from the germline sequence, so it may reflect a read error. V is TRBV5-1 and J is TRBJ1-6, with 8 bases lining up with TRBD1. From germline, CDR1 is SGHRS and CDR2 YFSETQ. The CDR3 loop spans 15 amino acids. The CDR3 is CASSFRDRGNSPLHF. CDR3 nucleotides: TGTGCCAGCAGCTTTCGAGACAGGGGAAATTCACCCCTCCACTTT.

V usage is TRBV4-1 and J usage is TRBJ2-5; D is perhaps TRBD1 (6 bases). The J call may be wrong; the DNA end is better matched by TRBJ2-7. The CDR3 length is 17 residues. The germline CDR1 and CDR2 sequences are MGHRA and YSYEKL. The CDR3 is CASSQNLQRGWNYEQYF. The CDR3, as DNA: TGCGCCAGCAGCCAAAATCTCCAAAGGGGGTGGAACTACGAGCAGTACTTC.